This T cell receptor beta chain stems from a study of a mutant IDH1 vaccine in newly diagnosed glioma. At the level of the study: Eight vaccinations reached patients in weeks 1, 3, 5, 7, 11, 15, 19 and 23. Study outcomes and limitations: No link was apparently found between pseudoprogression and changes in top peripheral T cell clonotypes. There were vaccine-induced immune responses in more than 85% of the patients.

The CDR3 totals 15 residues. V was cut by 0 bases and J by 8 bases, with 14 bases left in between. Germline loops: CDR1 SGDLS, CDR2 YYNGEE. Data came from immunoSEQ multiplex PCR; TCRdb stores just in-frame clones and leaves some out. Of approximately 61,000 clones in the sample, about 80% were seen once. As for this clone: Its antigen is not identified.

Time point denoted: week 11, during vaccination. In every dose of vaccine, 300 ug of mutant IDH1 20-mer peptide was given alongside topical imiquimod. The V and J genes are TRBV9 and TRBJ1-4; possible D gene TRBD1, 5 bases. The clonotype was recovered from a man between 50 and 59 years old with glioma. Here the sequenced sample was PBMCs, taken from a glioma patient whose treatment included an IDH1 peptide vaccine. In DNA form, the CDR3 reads TGTGCCAGCAGCGTAGGGGGGGTCAAATGGGAAAAACTGTTTTTT. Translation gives CASSVGGVKWEKLFF.